This T cell receptor beta chain was found in a study of blood T cell repertoires in COVID-19. Study in general: Some COVID-19 samples were acute and others convalescent; all came from the United States, Italy and Spain.

Germline V gene data show CDR1 as SNHLY and CDR2 as FYNNEI. V shed 0 bases and J shed 0 bases, with 6 bases lying between them. The CDR3 totals 15 residues. Authors' methods: The assay estimated nucleated cells by amplifying reference gene primers. Profiling relied on immunoSEQ multiplex PCR, and the TCRdb table lists in-frame clones only, not all of them. From that table come the V and J calls and clone size; the DNA was used to work out D and trimming. The sample consists of some 100,000 clones, about 89% of them appearing once. The TCR comes from a human donor with acute or convalescent COVID-19. The donor label of this sample is uncertain. Sequenced: peripheral blood. The chain couples TRBV2 to TRBJ1-5; no reliable D call. The CDR3 sequence: CASSEARHSNQPQHF. Written as DNA, the CDR3 is TGTGCCAGCAGTGAAGCCCGACATAGCAATCAGCCCCAGCATTTT.